A selection of T cell receptor beta chains follows, all from one sample in a study of patients and donors after allogeneic stem cell transplantation. TCRdb fed the RT-PCR reads into MiXCR, producing one record per CDR3 protein. The sample records 920,000 or so distinct CDR3 sequences, approximately 19% being singletons. Specimen: blood, either unsorted or a sorted T cell fraction (not recorded which). These receptor sequences come from a human donor who was either an allogeneic HSCT recipient or a stem cell or donor lymphocyte infusion donor (not recorded which). It is not recorded whose cells these are; they may come from a transplant donor. CDR3s include the opening cysteine and the closing phenylalanine or tryptophan. D genes are given only for firm matches. Clone size, where shown, is once, few, many, or a class for clones that have expanded.

>few|NA|TRBV5-5|TRBJ2-1
CASSLGNRDGSEQFF
TGTGCCAGCAGCTTGGGGAACAGGGACGGTTCGGAGCAGTTCTTC
>few|NA|TRBV5-1|TRBJ2-7
CASSLGIDREQYF
TGCGCCAGCAGCCTGGGCATTGATCGGGAGCAGTACTTC
>NA|TRBD1|TRBV10-3|TRBJ2-7
CAISLRDSYEQYF
TGTGCCATCAGCCTCCGGGACAGCTACGAGCAGTACTTC
>once|TRBD1|TRBV7-2|TRBJ1-1
CASSLVVGGGSRTEAFF
TGTGCCAGCAGCTTAGTGGTCGGAGGGGGCTCTCGGACTGAAGCTTTCTTT
>once|TRBD1|TRBV13|TRBJ1-2
CASSLGLSGTGGYTF
TGTGCCAGCAGCTTAGGCCTGTCGGGGACAGGAGGCTACACCTTC
>NA|NA|TRBV3-1|TRBJ2-1
CASRARADYNEQFF
TGTGCCAGCCGGGCCCGGGCGGACTACAATGAGCAGTTCTTC
>NA|TRBD2|TRBV19|TRBJ2-1
CASREPAGSYNEQFF
TGTGCCAGCCGTGAACCAGCGGGAAGCTACAATGAGCAGTTCTTC
>NA|NA|TRBV6-2/TRBV6-3|TRBJ2-7
CASSYCYREPYEQYF
TGTGCCAGCAGTTACTGTTACAGGGAGCCCTACGAGCAGTACTTC
>NA|NA|TRBV6-5|TRBJ2-3
CASSYSDTPQADTQYF
TGTGCCAGCAGTTACTCGGACACCCCCCAGGCAGATACGCAGTATTTT
>many|NA|TRBV12-3/TRBV12-4|TRBJ1-1
CASSLGREGTEAFF
TGTGCCAGCAGTTTGGGCAGGGAGGGCACTGAAGCTTTCTTT
>NA|NA|TRBV29-1|TRBJ1-1
CSVEDDGGPRGEAFF
TGCAGCGTTGAAGATGATGGGGGCCCCAGGGGTGAAGCTTTCTTT
>NA|TRBD1|TRBV19|TRBJ2-3
CASSVLGTGKDTQYF
TGTGCCAGTAGTGTCCTAGGGACAGGGAAAGATACGCAGTATTTT
>few|NA|TRBV4-1|TRBJ2-2
CASSQFGEGARTGELFF
TGCGCCAGCAGCCAATTCGGGGAGGGGGCGAGAACCGGGGAGCTGTTTTTT
>few|NA|TRBV20-1|TRBJ1-1
CSAPGPPKNTEAFF
TGCAGTGCACCTGGACCGCCGAAGAACACTGAAGCTTTCTTT
>NA|NA|TRBV5-1|TRBJ1-2
CASRPTTHQGSGYTF
TGCGCCAGCAGACCCACTACCCATCAGGGGAGCGGCTACACCTTC
>NA|NA|TRBV14|TRBJ2-2
CASSQGYERVNTGELFF
TGTGCCAGCAGCCAAGGTTATGAGCGGGTCAACACCGGGGAGCTGTTTTTT
>many|NA|TRBV3-1|TRBJ1-6
CASSQARNNSPLHF
TGTGCCAGCAGCCAAGCGCGGAATAATTCACCCCTCCACTTT
>few|NA|TRBV20-1|TRBJ1-5
CSARRGVNQPQHF
TGCAGTGCACGGAGGGGCGTAAATCAGCCCCAGCATTTT
>few|NA|TRBV10-3|TRBJ2-1
CASATVGALYNEQFF
TGTGCCAGCGCGACGGTAGGGGCCCTCTACAATGAGCAGTTCTTC
>few|TRBD2|TRBV28|TRBJ2-7
CASSLTGTSVDEQYF
TGTGCCAGCAGTTTGACCGGGACTAGTGTTGACGAGCAGTACTTC
>NA|NA|TRBV5-1|TRBJ2-1
CASSPIRTDLYNEQFF
TGCGCCAGCAGCCCAATACGGACAGACCTCTACAATGAGCAGTTCTTC
>NA|TRBD1|TRBV29-1|TRBJ1-1
CSARTGLSSEAFF
TGCAGCGCCCGGACAGGTCTTTCTTCTGAAGCTTTCTTT
>NA|NA|TRBV9|TRBJ2-4
CASSVGVLAKNIQYF
TGTGCCAGCAGCGTAGGGGTTTTGGCCAAAAACATTCAGTACTTC
>many|NA|TRBV11-2|TRBJ2-7
CASSGVSYEQYF
TGTGCCAGCAGTGGAGTCTCCTACGAGCAGTACTTC
>few|NA|TRBV10-3|TRBJ2-7
CAINNWDLGEQYF
TGTGCCATCAACAACTGGGATTTGGGGGAGCAGTACTTC
>NA|NA|TRBV6-1|TRBJ1-4
CASSTGTLQSEKLFF
TGTGCCAGCAGCACCGGGACACTCCAGAGTGAAAAACTGTTTTTT
>NA|NA|TRBV13|TRBJ1-2
CASSPRADGPYGYTF
TGTGCCAGCAGCCCCCGGGCTGATGGGCCCTATGGCTACACCTTC
>NA|NA|TRBV21-1|TRBJ2-5
CASRTSPGQGKEETQYF
TGTGCCAGCAGGACCTCCCCGGGGCAGGGGAAAGAAGAGACCCAGTACTTC